Included here is one T cell receptor (beta chain) sequence, with context. Its antigen remains unknown. The sample originates from a study of monozygotic twins with inflammatory bowel disease. Study observations and caveats: Separate T cell subtypes could not be resolved from one another. Discordant twins showed the same repertoire similarity as concordant twins, possibly from limited power.

An amount of approximately 3,500 ng of total RNA was used for each TCR library. Researchers generated cDNA in eight separate reactions per sample. TCRdb reanalyzed the 5' RACE reads and collapses them to one entry per CDR3 protein, without DNA. The sample's table shows some 150,000 distinct CDR3 sequences. Germline V lookup: CDR1 SGHTA, CDR2 FQGNSA. The CDR3 contains 17 residues. The clonotype was recovered from a human donor with ulcerative colitis or Crohn's disease, or a healthy co-twin of an affected twin (not recorded which). Sequencing was performed on blood. V gene TRBV7-2 combines with J gene TRBJ1-2; TCRdb reports TRBD1, a call that lacks DNA to check it against. The CDR3 protein is CASSRTGTGTQGYGYTF.